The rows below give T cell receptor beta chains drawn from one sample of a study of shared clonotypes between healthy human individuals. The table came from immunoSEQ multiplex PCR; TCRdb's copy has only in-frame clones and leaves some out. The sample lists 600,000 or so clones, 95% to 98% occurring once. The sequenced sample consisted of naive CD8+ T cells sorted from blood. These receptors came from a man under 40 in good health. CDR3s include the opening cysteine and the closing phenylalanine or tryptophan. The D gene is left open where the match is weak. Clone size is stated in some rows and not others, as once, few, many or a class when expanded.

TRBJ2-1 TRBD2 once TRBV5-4 TGTGCCAGCAGCCCCGGGACTAGCGGGTACAATGAGCAGTTCTTC CASSPGTSGYNEQFF
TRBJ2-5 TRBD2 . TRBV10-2 TGCGCCAGCAGTGACCTAGCGGGGGAAGAGACCCAGTACTTC CASSDLAGEETQYF
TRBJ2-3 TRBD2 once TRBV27 TGTGCCAGCAGTTTACTGGCGGGAGGGGCCTGGGTCTCAGATACGCAGTATTTT CASSLLAGGAWVSDTQYF
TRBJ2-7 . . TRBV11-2 TGTGCCAGCAGCGGATCTAGTGTAGGGACCTACGAGCAGTACTTC CASSGSSVGTYEQYF
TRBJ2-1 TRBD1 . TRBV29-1 TGCAGCGCATCCGGGACAGAATACAATGAGCAGTTCTTC CSASGTEYNEQFF
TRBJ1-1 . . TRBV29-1 TGCAGCGTTCCGGGGGGGGTGACTGAAGCTTTCTTT CSVPGGVTEAFF
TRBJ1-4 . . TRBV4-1 TGCGCCAGCAGCCAAGGAGGGACACGAAATGAAAAACTGTTTTTT CASSQGGTRNEKLFF
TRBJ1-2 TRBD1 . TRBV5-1 TGCGCCAGCAGGCCGGGACAGGGAGGTTATGGCTACACCTTC CASRPGQGGYGYTF
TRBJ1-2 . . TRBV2 TGTGCCAGCAGTCCGGGGCAGGGTGGCTTCGGCTACACCTTC CASSPGQGGFGYTF
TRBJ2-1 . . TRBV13 TGTGCCAGCAGCTCCACTAGTGGTGAGCAGTTCTTC CASSSTSGEQFF
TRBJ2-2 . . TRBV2 TGTGCCAGCAGTGAGGGACAGAACACCGGGGAGCTGTTTTTT CASSEGQNTGELFF
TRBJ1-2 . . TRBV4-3 TGCGCCAGCAGCCAAGAATTCGTACCGGATGGCTACACCTTC CASSQEFVPDGYTF
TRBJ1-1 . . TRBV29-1 TGCAGCGTGGGAGCCGGGAACACTGAAGCTTTCTTT CSVGAGNTEAFF
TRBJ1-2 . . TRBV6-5 TGTGCCAGCAGTTATAGTATAGGGCGGTCAGATGGCTACACCTTC CASSYSIGRSDGYTF
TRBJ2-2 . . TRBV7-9 TGTGCCAGCAGTCCTCTACAGGGCACTAACACCGGGGAGCTGTTTTTT CASSPLQGTNTGELFF